Presented here are 5 T cell receptor beta chains from one specimen sequenced in a study of metastatic and nonmetastatic thyroid tumors (TCRdb year 2020). No patient had received any treatment before thyroid surgery. Library preparation used PCR. Sequencing took place on an Illumina HiSeq 4000. Clones were called with MiXCR by TCRdb after fastp trimmed the public reads at Q25, and only in-frame beta chains were retained. The sample records almost 35,000 clones, approximately 34% of which are singletons. Of the sample, roughly 22% is held by the ten largest clones. Sequencing was carried out using tumor tissue. The source is a female donor with papillary thyroid cancer or a benign thyroid nodule (not recorded which). Some clones in this sample may be carry-over from other donors' samples.

The genes are TRBV3-1 and TRBJ2-2, with TRBD1 matching 10 bases. Looked up from germline, CDR1 is LGHDT and CDR2 is YNNKEL (reference sequence). Trimming at V came to 7 bases and at J to 8 bases, leaving 4 bases not matched to a gene. The CDR3 has 13 residues. The CDR3 protein is CASKDRGTGELFF. CDR3 DNA: TGTGCCAGCAAGGACAGGGGGACGGGGGAGCTGTTTTTT.

This clone has only a few counts. The sample carries other DNA sequences with the same CDR3. The CDR3 nucleotides read TGTGCCAGCAGCTTATCTGGGAGCTCCTACGAGCAGTACTTC. Amino acid sequence: CASSLSGSSYEQYF. V usage is TRBV11-1 and J usage is TRBJ2-7; D might be TRBD2 (5 bases). V lost 2 bases and J 0 bases, leaving 8 bases between the germline ends. The CDR3 runs 14 residues. Per germline, CDR1 SGHAT and CDR2 FQDESV (reference sequence).

This clone was observed a handful of times. The chain links TRBV6-1 to TRBJ1-6, with unresolved D. Trimming cost V 6 bases and J 8 bases, with 17 bases left between them. CDR3 size: 15 residues. CDR1 and CDR2 (germline): MNHNS, SASEGT. The CDR3 protein is CASSRGPSSDSPLHF. The CDR3 DNA reads TGTGCCAGCAGCCGCGGTCCTTCTAGCGATTCACCCCTCCACTTT.

This clone has only a few counts. The chain joins TRBV10-2 to TRBJ1-6; maybe TRBD1 (6 bases). The CDR3 has 12 amino acids. Germline CDR1 is WSHSY and CDR2 is SAAADI. Trimming stripped 4 bases from V and 10 bases from J, with 8 bases between. The CDR3: CASSGQDSPLHF. In DNA, the CDR3 is TGCGCCAGCAGTGGACAGGACTCACCCCTCCACTTT.

The V gene is TRBV20-1, the J gene TRBJ2-7; D perhaps matches TRBD2 (6 bases). CDR1 DFQATT and CDR2 SNEGSKA come from the germline V gene (reference sequence). V was clipped by 1 base and J by 0 bases, with 10 bases between them. This CDR3 is 14 amino acids long. CDR3 sequence (DNA): TGCAGTGCTAGAGGGGACGGGGGCTCCTACGAGCAGTACTTC. It translates to CSARGDGGSYEQYF.